The source of this TCR beta chain is a study of T cell responses to AZD1222 COVID-19 vaccine (dated by TCRdb to the early 2020s). Regarding the study in general: TCR sequencing covered 233 trial participants: 200 to 210 given two doses of AZD1222 and about 26 given two doses of MenACWY control vaccine. Enrollment into the trials was organized by age into subgroups of 18-55, 56-69 and 70-plus years, and those subgroups contained approximately 160, 26 and 62 TCR-sequenced participants, respectively. Overall results and qualifications from the work: Participants were mostly white British and included more females than males, and it was suggested by the authors that clonal diversity may have been underestimated. Reportedly, close to half of the unique spike-specific TCRs recognized epitopes lying outside the regions that are mutated in the B.1.351 and B.1.1.7 variants. The 56-69-year group was small, and its depth increase did not reach significance, likely because of low power. A significant rise in spike-specific TCR breadth and depth was observed after two AZD1222 doses relative to day 0 and relative to MenACWY recipients. CD4 TCRs associated with the vaccine covered the entire spike protein, and the dominant responses were in regions 160-218 and 743-854. Because no samples from the day 14 peak response were available, repertoires could be characterized only after the peak T cell response. Conclusions about previously exposed vaccinees are limited, since just five or six AZD1222 recipients were seropositive for SARS-CoV-2 at baseline.

The CDR3 regions of human TCRbeta chains were subjected to immunosequencing. Turning to the authors' computational methods: TCRs in the repertoires were matched against a reference library of SARS-CoV-2-specific TCRs that had been generated with the MIRA antigen-specificity platform. Breadth meant the fraction of unique TCRs that were SARS-CoV-2-associated, whereas depth meant the fraction of total T cells that were SARS-CoV-2-associated. Using the MIRA data, each spike-specific TCR was mapped to the spike region that the TCR reacts to and placed in a CD4 or CD8 class. Log10-transformed breadth and depth values were compared by one-way ANOVA with Sidak's multiple comparisons tests. TCRdb took this table from immuneACCESS and kept in-frame rearrangements with V and J called. Such tables lack part of the clones; where checked against another copy, unresolved V genes explain under half of the gap, and the rest is unexplained. The DNA was the basis for D and trimming; V, J and clone size are from that table. This sample has some 24,000 clones in its table, and around 86% of those were observed once. The top ten hold 7.5% to 8% of the sample.

The time point label, as the study defines it: about 28 days (+/-7) after the second vaccine dose. AZD1222 recipients given second doses at about 4 weeks or at about 12 weeks were pooled, since spike-specific TCR depth and breadth were not found to differ between the two schedules. Vaccinee samples were obtained from the UK trials COV001 and COV002, which included a single-blind randomized controlled phase 2/3 trial of AZD1222 (ChAdOx1 nCoV-19) in healthy adults. For TCRbeta chain sequencing, PBMC samples from trial participants were taken at day 0 and at day 28 after the second dose. This clone appeared a single time. This clone's antigen is unknown. No base qualities exist here, and no much larger clone lies one base off it. The specimen was peripheral blood, collected 28 days after the second AZD1222 dose. This clonotype was obtained from an adult who received the AZD1222 COVID-19 vaccine.

The CDR3 loop reads CATSDHTSGGSTDTQYF. The sequenced DNA: TGTGCCACCAGTGATCACACTAGCGGGGGTAGCACAGATACGCAGTATTTT. This receptor chain uses TRBV24-1 and TRBJ2-3; 11 central nucleotides agree with TRBD2. For CDR1 and CDR2, the germline V gene lists KGHDR and SFDVKD. The CDR3 runs 17 residues from the cysteine to the phenylalanine. Left in the record is the CDR3 DNA by itself, 51 bases read in frame from the first base. For this chain, trimming is 3 bases at the V end and 0 bases at the J end, and the number of junction bases without a gene match is 4.